These 2 T cell receptor beta chains were sequenced from one sample in a study of blood T cell repertoires in COVID-19. Sequenced by immunoSEQ multiplex PCR; TCRdb stores in-frame clones only, minus some. The data show approximately 140,000 clones, with about 86% seen just once and 3.5% to 4.5% held by the top ten. Input material: peripheral blood. Receptors originate from a woman aged 40 to 55 with acute or convalescent COVID-19.

This clone is a singleton in its sample. The chain has TRBV7-9 and TRBJ2-1, with TRBD2 identical over 8 bases. CDR1 and CDR2 (germline): SEHNR, FQNEAQ (reference sequence). The CDR3 is 15 amino acids. J gave up 3 bases and V 5 bases, and 6 bases lay outside the gene matches. The CDR3 is CASSPRAGDYNEQFF. The CDR3 region has the DNA TGTGCCAGCAGCCCTAGAGCGGGGGACTACAATGAGCAGTTCTTC.

The chain links TRBV2 to TRBJ1-2, with 8 bases that match TRBD1. CDR1 and CDR2 from the germline V gene are SNHLY and FYNNEI. J was trimmed by 5 bases and V by 6 bases; bases with no gene match: 8. This CDR3 is built from 14 residues. CDR3 nucleotide sequence: TGTGCCAGCAGCCGACAGGGGCCCCTTTATGGCTACACCTTC. Translating it yields CASSRQGPLYGYTF. Complete variable domain (other parts from reference TRBV2 and TRBJ1-2): EPEVTQTPSHQVTQMGQEVILRCVPISNHLYFYWYRQILGQKVEFLVSFYNNEISEKSEIFDDQFSVERPDGSNFTLKIRSTKLEDSAMYFCASSRQGPLYGYTFGSGTRLTVV.